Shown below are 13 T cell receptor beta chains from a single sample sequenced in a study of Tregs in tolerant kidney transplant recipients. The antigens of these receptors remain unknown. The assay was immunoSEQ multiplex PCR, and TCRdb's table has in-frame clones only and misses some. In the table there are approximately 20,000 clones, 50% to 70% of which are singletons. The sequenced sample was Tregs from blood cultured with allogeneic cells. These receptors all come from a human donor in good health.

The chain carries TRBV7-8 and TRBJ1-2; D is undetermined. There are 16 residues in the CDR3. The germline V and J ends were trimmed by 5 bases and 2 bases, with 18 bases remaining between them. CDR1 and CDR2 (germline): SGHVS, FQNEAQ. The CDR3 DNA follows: TGTGCCAGCAGCCCTTTATGGAGCGACAAGAACTATGGCTACACCTTC. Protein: CASSPLWSDKNYGYTF.

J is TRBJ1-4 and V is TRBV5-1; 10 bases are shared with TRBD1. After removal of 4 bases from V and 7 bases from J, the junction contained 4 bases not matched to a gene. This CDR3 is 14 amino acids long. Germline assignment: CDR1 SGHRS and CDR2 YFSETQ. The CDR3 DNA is TGCGCCAGCAGCCGCCGGGACAGGGGTGAAAAACTGTTTTTT. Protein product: CASSRRDRGEKLFF.

The CDR3 protein is CASCPLLAGAYEQYF. The CDR3 DNA follows: TGTGCCAGCTGCCCCTTACTAGCGGGGGCCTACGAGCAGTACTTC. The chain carries TRBV6-5 and TRBJ2-7; 11 nucleotides align to TRBD2. CDR1 is MNHEY and CDR2 is SVGAGI in the germline V gene. V lost 8 bases and J lost 2; bases outside the gene matches: 8. The CDR3 consists of 15 residues.

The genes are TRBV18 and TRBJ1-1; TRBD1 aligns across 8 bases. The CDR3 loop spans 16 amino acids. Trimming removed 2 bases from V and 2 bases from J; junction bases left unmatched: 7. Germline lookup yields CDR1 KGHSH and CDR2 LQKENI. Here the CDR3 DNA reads TGTGCCAGCTCACCAGCTATCGGACAGGGAAACACTGAAGCTTTCTTT. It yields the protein CASSPAIGQGNTEAFF.

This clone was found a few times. CDR3 amino acids: CASKMSGSSNTEAFF. As DNA, the CDR3 is TGTGCCAGCAAAATGAGTGGGAGCTCGAACACTGAAGCTTTCTTT. The V and J genes are TRBV6-4 and TRBJ1-1; D not resolved. Germline V CDR1 and CDR2: MRHNA, SNTAGT. The CDR3 covers 15 residues. The germline V and J ends were trimmed by 7 bases and 1 base, with 16 bases remaining between them.

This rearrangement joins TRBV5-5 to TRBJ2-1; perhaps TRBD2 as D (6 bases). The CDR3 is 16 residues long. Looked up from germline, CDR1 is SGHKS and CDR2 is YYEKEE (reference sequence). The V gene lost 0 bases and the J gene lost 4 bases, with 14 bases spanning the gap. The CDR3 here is CASSLAGGTVYNEQFF. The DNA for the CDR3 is TGTGCCAGCAGCTTGGCCGGCGGGACCGTATACAATGAGCAGTTCTTC.

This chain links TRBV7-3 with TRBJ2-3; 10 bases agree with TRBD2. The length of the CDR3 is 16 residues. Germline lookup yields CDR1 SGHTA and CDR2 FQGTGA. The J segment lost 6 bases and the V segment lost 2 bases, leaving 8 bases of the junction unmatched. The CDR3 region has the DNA TGTGCCAGCAGCTTATCGCGGACTAGCGGTTTGGATACGCAGTATTTT. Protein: CASSLSRTSGLDTQYF. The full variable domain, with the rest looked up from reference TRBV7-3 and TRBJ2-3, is GAGVSQTPSNKVTEKGKYVELRCDPISGHTALYWYRQSLGQGPEFLIYFQGTGAADDSGLPNDRFFAVRPEGSVSTLKIQRTERGDSAVYLCASSLSRTSGLDTQYFGPGTRLTVL.

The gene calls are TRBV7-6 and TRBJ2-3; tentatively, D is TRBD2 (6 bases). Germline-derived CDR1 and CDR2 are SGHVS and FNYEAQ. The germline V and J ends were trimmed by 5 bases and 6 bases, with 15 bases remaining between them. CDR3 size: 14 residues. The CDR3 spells CASSPGAGPDTQYF. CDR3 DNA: TGTGCCAGCAGCCCTGGGGCGGGACCCGATACGCAGTATTTT.

The CDR3 DNA reads TGTGCCTGGAAACAAGGAGCCGGGACTAGCGTTTACGAGCAGTACTTC. Protein product: CAWKQGAGTSVYEQYF. V is TRBV30 and J is TRBJ2-7; TRBD2 matches 10 bases. The germline gives CDR1 GTSNPN, CDR2 SVGIG (reference sequence). Trimming cost V 4 bases and J 4 bases; bases outside gene matches: 13. The CDR3 spans 16 residues.

CDR3 in amino acids: CSARAQIEQYF. The CDR3 DNA reads TGCAGTGCTAGGGCGCAAATCGAGCAGTACTTC. This chain links TRBV20-1 with TRBJ2-7; the D is unclear. V was pared by 3 bases and J by 6 bases, with 9 bases between. The CDR3 sequence is 11 residues long. Germline V gene sequence: CDR1 DFQATT, CDR2 SNEGSKA (reference sequence).

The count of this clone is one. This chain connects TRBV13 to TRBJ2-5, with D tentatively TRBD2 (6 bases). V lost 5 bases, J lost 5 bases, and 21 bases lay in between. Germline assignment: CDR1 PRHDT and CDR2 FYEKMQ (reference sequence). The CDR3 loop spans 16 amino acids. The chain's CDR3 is CASSPRMGGTKETQYF. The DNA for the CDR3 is TGTGCCAGCAGCCCACGTATGGGGGGAACAAAGGAGACCCAGTACTTC. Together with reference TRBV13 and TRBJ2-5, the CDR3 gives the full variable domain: AAGVIQSPRHLIKEKRETATLKCYPIPRHDTVYWYQQGPGQDPQFLISFYEKMQSDKGSIPDRFSAQQFSDYHSELNMSSLELGDSALYFCASSPRMGGTKETQYFGPGTRLLVL.

CDR3 coding DNA: TGTGCCAGCAGCTCAGGGACTAGCGGGTGGACCTACGAGCAGTACTTC. Protein product: CASSSGTSGWTYEQYF. The chain carries TRBV5-4 and TRBJ2-7; 12 bases agree with TRBD2. J gave up 2 bases and V 3 bases, and 6 bases lay outside the gene matches. This CDR3 spans 16 amino acids. In germline, CDR1 is SGHNT, CDR2 YYREEE (reference sequence).

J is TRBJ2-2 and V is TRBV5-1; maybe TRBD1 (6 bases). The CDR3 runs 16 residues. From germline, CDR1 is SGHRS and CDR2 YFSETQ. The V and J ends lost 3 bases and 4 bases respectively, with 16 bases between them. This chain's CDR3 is CASSSLLQGVTGELFF. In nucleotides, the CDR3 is TGCGCCAGCAGCTCATTGCTACAGGGCGTCACCGGGGAGCTGTTTTTT.